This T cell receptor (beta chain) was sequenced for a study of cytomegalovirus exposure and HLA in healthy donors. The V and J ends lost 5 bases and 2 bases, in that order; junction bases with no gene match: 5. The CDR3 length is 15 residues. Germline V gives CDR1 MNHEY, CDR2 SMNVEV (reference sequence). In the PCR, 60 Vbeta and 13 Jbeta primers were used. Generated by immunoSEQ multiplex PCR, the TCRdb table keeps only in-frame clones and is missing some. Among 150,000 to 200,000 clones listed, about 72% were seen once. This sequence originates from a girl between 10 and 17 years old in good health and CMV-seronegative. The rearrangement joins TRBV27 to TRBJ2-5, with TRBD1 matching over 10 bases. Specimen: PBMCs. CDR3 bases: TGTGCCAGCAGTCCGGGGACAGGGGTGCAAGAGACCCAGTACTTC. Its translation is CASSPGTGVQETQYF.